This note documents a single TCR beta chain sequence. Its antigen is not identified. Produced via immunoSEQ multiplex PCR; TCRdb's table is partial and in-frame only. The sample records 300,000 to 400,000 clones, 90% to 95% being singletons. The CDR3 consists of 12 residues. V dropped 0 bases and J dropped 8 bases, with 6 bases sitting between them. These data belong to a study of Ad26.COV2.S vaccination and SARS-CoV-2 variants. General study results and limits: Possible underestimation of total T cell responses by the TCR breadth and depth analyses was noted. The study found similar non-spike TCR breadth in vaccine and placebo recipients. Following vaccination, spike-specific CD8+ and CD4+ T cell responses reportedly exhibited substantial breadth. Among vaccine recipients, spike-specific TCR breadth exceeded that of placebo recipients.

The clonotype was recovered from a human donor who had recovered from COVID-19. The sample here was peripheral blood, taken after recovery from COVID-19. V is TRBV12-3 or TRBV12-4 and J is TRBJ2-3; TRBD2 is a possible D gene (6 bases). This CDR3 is CASSLAGGTQYF. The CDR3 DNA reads TGTGCCAGCAGTTTAGCGGGGGGTACGCAGTATTTT.